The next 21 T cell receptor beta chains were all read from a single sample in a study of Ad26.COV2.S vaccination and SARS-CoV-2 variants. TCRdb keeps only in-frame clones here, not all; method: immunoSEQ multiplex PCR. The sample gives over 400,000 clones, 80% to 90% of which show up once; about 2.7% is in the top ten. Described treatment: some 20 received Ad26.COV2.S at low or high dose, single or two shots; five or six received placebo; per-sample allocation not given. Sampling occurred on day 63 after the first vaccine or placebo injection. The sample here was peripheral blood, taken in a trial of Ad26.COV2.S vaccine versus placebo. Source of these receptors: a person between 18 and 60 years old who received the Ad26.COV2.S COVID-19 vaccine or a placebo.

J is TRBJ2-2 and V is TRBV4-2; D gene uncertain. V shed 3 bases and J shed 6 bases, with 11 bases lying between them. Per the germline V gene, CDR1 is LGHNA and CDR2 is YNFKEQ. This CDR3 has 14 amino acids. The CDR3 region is CASSQGSEPGELFF. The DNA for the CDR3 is TGTGCCAGCAGCCAGGGTAGTGAGCCCGGGGAGCTGTTTTTT.

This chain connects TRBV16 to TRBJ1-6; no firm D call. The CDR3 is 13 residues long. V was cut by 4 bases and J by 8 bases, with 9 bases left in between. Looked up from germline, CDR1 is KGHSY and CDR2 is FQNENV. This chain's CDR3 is CASSPSRDSPLHF. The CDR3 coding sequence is TGTGCCAGCAGCCCTAGTAGGGATTCACCCCTCCACTTT.

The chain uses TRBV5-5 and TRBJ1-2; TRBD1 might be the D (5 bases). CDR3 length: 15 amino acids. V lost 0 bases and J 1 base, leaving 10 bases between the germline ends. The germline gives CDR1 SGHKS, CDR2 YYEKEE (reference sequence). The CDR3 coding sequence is TGTGCCAGCAGCTTGGATGACAGTTATAACTATGGCTACACCTTC. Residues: CASSLDDSYNYGYTF.

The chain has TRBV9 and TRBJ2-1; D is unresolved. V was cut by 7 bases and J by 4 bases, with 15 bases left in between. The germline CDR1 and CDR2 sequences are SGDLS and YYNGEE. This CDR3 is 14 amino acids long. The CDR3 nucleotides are TGTGCCAGCTCAGTCTCAACGCGATACAATGAGCAGTTCTTC. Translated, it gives CASSVSTRYNEQFF.

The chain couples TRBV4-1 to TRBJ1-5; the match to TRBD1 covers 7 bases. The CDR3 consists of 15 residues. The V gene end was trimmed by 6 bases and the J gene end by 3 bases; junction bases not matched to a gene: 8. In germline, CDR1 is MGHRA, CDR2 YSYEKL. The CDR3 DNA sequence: TGCGCCAGCAGTTCCAGGGGGAGGGTCAATCAGCCCCAGCATTTT. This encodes CASSSRGRVNQPQHF.

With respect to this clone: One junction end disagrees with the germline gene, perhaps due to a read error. This CDR3 is CASSQDPRDTSHF. The DNA for the CDR3 is TGTGCCAGCAGCCAAGACCCCCGGGACACCTCTCACTTC. This chain uses TRBV4-2 with TRBJ1-2; D might be TRBD1 (6 bases). The CDR3 runs 13 residues. From germline, CDR1 is LGHNA and CDR2 YNFKEQ.

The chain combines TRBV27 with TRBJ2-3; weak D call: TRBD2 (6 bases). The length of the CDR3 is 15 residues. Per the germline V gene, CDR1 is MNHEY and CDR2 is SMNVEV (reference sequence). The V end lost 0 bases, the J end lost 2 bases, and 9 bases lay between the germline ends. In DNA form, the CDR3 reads TGTGCCAGCAGTTTATCTGCACTAGCCACAGATACGCAGTATTTT. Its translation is CASSLSALATDTQYF.

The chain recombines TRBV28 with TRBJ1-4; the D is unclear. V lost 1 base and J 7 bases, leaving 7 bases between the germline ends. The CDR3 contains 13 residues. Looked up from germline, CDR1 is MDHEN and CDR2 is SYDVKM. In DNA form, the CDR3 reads TGTGCCAGCAGTTTATTCCAGGTTGAAAAACTGTTTTTT. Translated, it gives CASSLFQVEKLFF.

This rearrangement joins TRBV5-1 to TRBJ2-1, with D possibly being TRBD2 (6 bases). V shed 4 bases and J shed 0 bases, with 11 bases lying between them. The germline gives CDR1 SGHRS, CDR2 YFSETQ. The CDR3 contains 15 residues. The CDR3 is CASSGRGSSYNEQFF. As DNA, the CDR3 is TGCGCCAGCAGCGGTCGGGGGAGCTCCTACAATGAGCAGTTCTTC.

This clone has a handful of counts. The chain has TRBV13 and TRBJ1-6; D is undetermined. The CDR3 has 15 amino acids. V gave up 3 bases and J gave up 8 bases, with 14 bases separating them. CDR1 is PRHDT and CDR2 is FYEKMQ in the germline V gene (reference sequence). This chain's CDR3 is CASSFRLGLDSPLHF. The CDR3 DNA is TGTGCCAGCAGCTTCCGTCTCGGGCTGGATTCACCCCTCCACTTT. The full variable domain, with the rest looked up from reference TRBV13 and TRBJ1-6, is AAGVIQSPRHLIKEKRETATLKCYPIPRHDTVYWYQQGPGQDPQFLISFYEKMQSDKGSIPDRFSAQQFSDYHSELNMSSLELGDSALYFCASSFRLGLDSPLHFGNGTRLTVT.

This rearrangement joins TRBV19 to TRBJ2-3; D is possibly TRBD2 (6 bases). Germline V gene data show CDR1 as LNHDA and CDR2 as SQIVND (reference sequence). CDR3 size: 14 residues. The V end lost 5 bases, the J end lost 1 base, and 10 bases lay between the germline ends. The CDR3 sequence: CASSVRRGTDTQYF. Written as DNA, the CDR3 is TGTGCCAGTAGTGTAAGGAGGGGCACAGATACGCAGTATTTT.

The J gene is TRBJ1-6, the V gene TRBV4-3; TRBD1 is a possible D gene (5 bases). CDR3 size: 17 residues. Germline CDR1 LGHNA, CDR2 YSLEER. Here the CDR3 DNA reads TGCCCCACCCGCCGGGGGGGAGGGCAGGATTATAATTCACCCCTCCACTTT. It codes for CPTRRGGGQDYNSPLHF.

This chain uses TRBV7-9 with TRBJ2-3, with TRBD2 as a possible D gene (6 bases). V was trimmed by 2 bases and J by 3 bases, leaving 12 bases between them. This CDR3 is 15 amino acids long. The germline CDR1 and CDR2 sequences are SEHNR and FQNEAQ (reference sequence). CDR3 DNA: TGTGCCAGCAGCTTATCGGCTAGCGTGACAGATACGCAGTATTTT. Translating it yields CASSLSASVTDTQYF. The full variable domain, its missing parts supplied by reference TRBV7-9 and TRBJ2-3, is DTGVSQNPRHKITKRGQNVTFRCDPISEHNRLYWYRQTLGQGPEFLTYFQNEAQLEKSRLLSDRFSAERPKGSFSTLEIQRTEQGDSAMYLCASSLSASVTDTQYFGPGTRLTVL.

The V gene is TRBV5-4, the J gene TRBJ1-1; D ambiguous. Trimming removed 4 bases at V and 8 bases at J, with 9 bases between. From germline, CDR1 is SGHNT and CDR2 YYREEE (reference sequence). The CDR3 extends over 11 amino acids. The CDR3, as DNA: TGTGCCAGCAGCCTAGACCGAGAAGCTTTCTTT. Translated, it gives CASSLDREAFF. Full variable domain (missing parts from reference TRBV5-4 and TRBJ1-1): ETGVTQSPTHLIKTRGQQVTLRCSSQSGHNTVSWYQQALGQGPQFIFQYYREEENGRGNFPPRFSGLQFPNYSSELNVNALELDDSALYLCASSLDREAFFGQGTRLTVV.

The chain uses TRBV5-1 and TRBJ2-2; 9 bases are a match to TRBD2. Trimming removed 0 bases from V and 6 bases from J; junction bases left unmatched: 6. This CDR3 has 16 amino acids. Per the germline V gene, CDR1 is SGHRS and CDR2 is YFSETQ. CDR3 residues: CASSLAPAGGPGELFF. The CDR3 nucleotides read TGCGCCAGCAGCTTGGCCCCAGCGGGAGGACCCGGGGAGCTGTTTTTT.

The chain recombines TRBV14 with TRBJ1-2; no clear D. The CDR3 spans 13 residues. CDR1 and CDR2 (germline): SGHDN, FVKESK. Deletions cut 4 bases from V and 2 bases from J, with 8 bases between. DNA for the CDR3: TGTGCCAGCAGCCCCGACCTAAACTATGGCTACACCTTC. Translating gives CASSPDLNYGYTF. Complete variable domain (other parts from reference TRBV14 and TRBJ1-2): EAGVTQFPSHSVIEKGQTVTLRCDPISGHDNLYWYRRVMGKEIKFLLHFVKESKQDESGMPNNRFLAERTGGTYSTLKVQPAELEDSGVYFCASSPDLNYGYTFGSGTRLTVV.

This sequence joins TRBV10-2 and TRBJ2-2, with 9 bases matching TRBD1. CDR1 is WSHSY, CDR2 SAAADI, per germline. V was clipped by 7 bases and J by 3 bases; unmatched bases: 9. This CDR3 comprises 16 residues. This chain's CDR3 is CASNLQGAGDTGELFF. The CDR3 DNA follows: TGCGCCAGCAATTTACAGGGGGCAGGCGACACCGGGGAGCTGTTTTTT.

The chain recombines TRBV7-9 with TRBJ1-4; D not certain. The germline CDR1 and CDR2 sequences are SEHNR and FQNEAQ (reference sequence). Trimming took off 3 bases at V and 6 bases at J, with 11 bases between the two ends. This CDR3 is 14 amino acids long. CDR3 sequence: CASSFGTGYEKLFF. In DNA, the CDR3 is TGTGCCAGCAGCTTTGGAACTGGGTATGAAAAACTGTTTTTT.

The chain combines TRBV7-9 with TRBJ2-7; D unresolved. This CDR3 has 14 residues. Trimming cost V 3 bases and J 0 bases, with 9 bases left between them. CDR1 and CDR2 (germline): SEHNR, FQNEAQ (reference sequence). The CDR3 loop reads CASSFVGGSYEQYF. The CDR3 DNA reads TGTGCCAGCAGCTTTGTGGGTGGCTCCTACGAGCAGTACTTC.

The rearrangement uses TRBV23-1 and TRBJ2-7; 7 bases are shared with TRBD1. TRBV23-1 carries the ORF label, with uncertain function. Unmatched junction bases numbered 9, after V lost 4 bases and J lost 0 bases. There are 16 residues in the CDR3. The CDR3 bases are TGCGCCAGCAGTCTCCCCCCGGGACAGAACTCCTACGAGCAGTACTTC. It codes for CASSLPPGQNSYEQYF.

CDR3 sequence (DNA): TGCGCCAGCAGCCGAAAGACAGCCTCTGGGGCCAACGTCCTGACTTTC. Protein: CASSRKTASGANVLTF. The V call is TRBV4-3, the J call TRBJ2-6, with a possible D match to TRBD1 (5 bases). This CDR3 has 16 amino acids. Germline loops: CDR1 LGHNA, CDR2 YSLEER. The V end lost 4 bases, the J end lost 0 bases, and 10 bases lay between the germline ends.